These T cell receptor beta chains were read from a single sample in a study. TCRdb re-called the 5' RACE reads through MiXCR, storing one row per CDR3 protein. The table has 62,000 or so distinct CDR3 sequences, less than 30% seen once; the top ten hold 2.2%. The sample consisted of tumor-infiltrating Tregs sorted from the breast tumor. These receptors all stem from a female donor with breast cancer. CDR3s include the opening cysteine and the closing phenylalanine or tryptophan. D genes are given only for firm matches. Expanded clones get a size class; other rows say once, few or many, or leave the size out.

d_gene: TRBD1; v_gene: TRBV12-3/TRBV12-4; abundance: few; j_gene: TRBJ1-2; CDR3nt: TGTGCCAGCAGTTTAACTCGACAGGGACAGGGCTACACCTTC; CDR3aa: CASSLTRQGQGYTF
d_gene: -; v_gene: TRBV3-1; abundance: few; j_gene: TRBJ1-1; CDR3nt: TGTGCCAGCACCCTCTGGGGGGAGACTGAAGCTTTCTTT; CDR3aa: CASTLWGETEAFF
d_gene: TRBD2; v_gene: TRBV7-2; abundance: many; j_gene: TRBJ2-5; CDR3nt: TGTGCCAGCAGCCATAGCGGGAAAGTGGGGGAGACCCAGTACTTC; CDR3aa: CASSHSGKVGETQYF
d_gene: TRBD1; v_gene: TRBV5-4; abundance: -; j_gene: TRBJ2-7; CDR3nt: TGTGCCAGCAGCTTGCCGACCGGGACAGGGGAGGACTACGAGCAGTACTTC; CDR3aa: CASSLPTGTGEDYEQYF
d_gene: TRBD2; v_gene: TRBV7-6; abundance: -; j_gene: TRBJ2-5; CDR3nt: TGTGCCAGCAGCTTGAACGGCGGGAGGGGCGGTGAGACCCAGTACTTC; CDR3aa: CASSLNGGRGGETQYF
d_gene: TRBD1; v_gene: TRBV7-2; abundance: few; j_gene: TRBJ2-7; CDR3nt: TGTGCCAGCAGCTTGACAGGGTCCTTTTACGAGCAGTACTTC; CDR3aa: CASSLTGSFYEQYF
d_gene: -; v_gene: TRBV20-1; abundance: few; j_gene: TRBJ2-3; CDR3nt: TGCAGTGCCGCGCCTGGGGTTTCAGATACGCAGTATTTT; CDR3aa: CSAAPGVSDTQYF
d_gene: -; v_gene: TRBV27; abundance: -; j_gene: TRBJ1-1; CDR3nt: TGTGCCACCAAAAACGACAGGAGGACTGAAGCTTTCTTT; CDR3aa: CATKNDRRTEAFF
d_gene: TRBD2; v_gene: TRBV5-1; abundance: few; j_gene: TRBJ2-5; CDR3nt: TGCGCCAGCAGCTTACGGACTAGCGGGTGGCCCCACGGAGGAGAGACCCAGTACTTC; CDR3aa: CASSLRTSGWPHGGETQYF
d_gene: -; v_gene: TRBV19; abundance: few; j_gene: TRBJ2-1; CDR3nt: TGTGCCAGTAGTATTTCCCTAAGAGGCGATGAGCAGTTCTTC; CDR3aa: CASSISLRGDEQFF
d_gene: TRBD2; v_gene: TRBV4-1; abundance: many; j_gene: TRBJ2-1; CDR3nt: TGCGCCAGCAGCCAAGGGGGACTAGCGAGCTACAATGAGCAGTTCTTC; CDR3aa: CASSQGGLASYNEQFF
d_gene: TRBD1; v_gene: TRBV5-1; abundance: -; j_gene: TRBJ2-6; CDR3nt: TGCGCCAGCAGCTTAATTCCGGGACAGGGGGCGTCAGGGGCCAACGTCCTGACTTTC; CDR3aa: CASSLIPGQGASGANVLTF
d_gene: TRBD1; v_gene: TRBV30; abundance: -; j_gene: TRBJ2-7; CDR3nt: TGTGCCTGGAGCCGGGGACAGGTCTACGAGCAGTACTTC; CDR3aa: CAWSRGQVYEQYF